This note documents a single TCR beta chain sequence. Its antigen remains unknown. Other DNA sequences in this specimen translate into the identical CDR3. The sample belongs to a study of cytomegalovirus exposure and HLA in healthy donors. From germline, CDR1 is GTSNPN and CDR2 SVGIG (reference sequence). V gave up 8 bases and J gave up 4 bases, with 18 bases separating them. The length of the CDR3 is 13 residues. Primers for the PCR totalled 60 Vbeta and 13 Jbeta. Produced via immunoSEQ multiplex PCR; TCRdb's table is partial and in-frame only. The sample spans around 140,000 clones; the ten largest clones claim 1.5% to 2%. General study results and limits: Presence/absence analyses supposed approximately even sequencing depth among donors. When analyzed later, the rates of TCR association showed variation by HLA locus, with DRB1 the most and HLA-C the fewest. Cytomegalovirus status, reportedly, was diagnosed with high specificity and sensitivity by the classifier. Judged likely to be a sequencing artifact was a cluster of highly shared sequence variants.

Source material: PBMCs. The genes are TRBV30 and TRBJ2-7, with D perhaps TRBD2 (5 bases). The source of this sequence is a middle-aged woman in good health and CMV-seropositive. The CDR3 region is CALLIGGRYEQYF. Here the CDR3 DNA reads TGTGCCCTGCTGATTGGAGGCCGTTACGAGCAGTACTTC.